This TCR beta chain was recorded in a study of CD8+CD57+ T cells in acquired aplastic anemia. On the study more broadly: The sorted CD4+ and CD8+ cells yielded an average about 3.5 ug of DNA. There were roughly 10 million reads, on average, for CD4+ cells from healthy donors.

The V gene end was trimmed by 5 bases and the J gene end by 0 bases; junction bases not matched to a gene: 11. The CDR3 extends over 17 amino acids. Germline CDR1 and CDR2: MNHNS and SASEGT. TCR beta VDJ and CDR3 were profiled, and genomic DNA was the template. TCRdb itself ran the reads through MiXCR, one entry per CDR3 protein. The sample records about 130,000 distinct CDR3 sequences, 48% being singletons. There are a few counts of this clonotype. This TCR was recovered from a human donor in good health, serving as a control. Sequencing was carried out using sorted CD4+, CD8+, or CD8+CD57+ T cells (not recorded which) from PBMCs. V is TRBV6-1 and J is TRBJ1-2; 8 positions agree with TRBD1. The CDR3, as DNA: TGTGCCAGCAGTCGACAGGGGCGTAGGAGGACTAACTATGGCTACACCTTC. Its translation is CASSRQGRRRTNYGYTF.